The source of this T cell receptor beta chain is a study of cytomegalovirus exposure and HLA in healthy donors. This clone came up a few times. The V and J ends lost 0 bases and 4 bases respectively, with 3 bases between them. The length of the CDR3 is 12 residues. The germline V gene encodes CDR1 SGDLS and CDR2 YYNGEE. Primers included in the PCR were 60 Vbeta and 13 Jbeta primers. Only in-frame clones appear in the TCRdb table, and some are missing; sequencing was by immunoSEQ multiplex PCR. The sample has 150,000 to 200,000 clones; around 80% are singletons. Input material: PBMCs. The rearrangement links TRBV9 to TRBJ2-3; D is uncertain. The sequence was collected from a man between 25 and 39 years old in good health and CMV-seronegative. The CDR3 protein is CASSVASDTQYF. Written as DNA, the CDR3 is TGTGCCAGCAGCGTAGCGTCAGATACGCAGTATTTT.